The rows below give T cell receptor beta chains drawn from one sample of a study of blood T cells in healthy people across ages. Via MiXCR, TCRdb re-called the 5' RACE reads, giving one row per CDR3 protein. The table records about 1,000,000 distinct CDR3 sequences, 45% of them present only once. Sequencing used blood. The receptors derive from a woman aged 55-69 years in good health. Both conserved end residues are part of each CDR3. The D gene is left open where the match is weak. Size values are once, few and many counts, or a class for expanded clones, and some rows have none.

length: 12
V: TRBV20-1
J: TRBJ2-7
D: -
size: -
DNA: TGCAGTGCCCAAAAGGACAGCTACGAGCAGTACTTC
CDR3: CSAQKDSYEQYF

length: 15
V: TRBV5-1
J: TRBJ1-1
D: -
size: once
DNA: TGCGCCAGCAGTCCGTCGGGTCTGATAAACACTGAAGCTTTCTTT
CDR3: CASSPSGLINTEAFF

length: 18
V: TRBV5-6
J: TRBJ1-4
D: TRBD1
size: -
DNA: TGTGCCAGCAGCTTGGCCAATGGGCCCGGGACAGGGAATGAAAAACTGTTTTTT
CDR3: CASSLANGPGTGNEKLFF

length: 13
V: TRBV5-6
J: TRBJ2-7
D: -
size: few
DNA: TGTGCCAGCAGCTTTGAGAAGAGTACGCGCCAGTACTTC
CDR3: CASSFEKSTRQYF

length: 16
V: TRBV11-2
J: TRBJ2-6
D: -
size: once
DNA: TGTGCCAGCAGGCTTAGAGGAGGGCCTGGGGCCAACGTCCTGACTTTC
CDR3: CASRLRGGPGANVLTF

length: 14
V: TRBV5-1
J: TRBJ2-7
D: -
size: -
DNA: TGCGCCAGCAGCTTGTCCGGGAAAGGCTACGAGCAGTACTTC
CDR3: CASSLSGKGYEQYF

length: 16
V: TRBV20-1
J: TRBJ2-4
D: TRBD1
size: many
DNA: TGCAGTGCTAGAGACCGACAGGGTAACGCCAAAAACATTCAGTACTTC
CDR3: CSARDRQGNAKNIQYF

length: 14
V: TRBV7-2
J: TRBJ2-1
D: -
size: few
DNA: TGTGCCAGCGAGAAGGGGGGGTCAGAGAATGAGCAGTTCTTC
CDR3: CASEKGGSENEQFF

length: 17
V: TRBV3-1
J: TRBJ2-3
D: TRBD2
size: -
DNA: TGTGCCAGCAGCCAAGAAACCCTCCTAGCGGGCACAGATACGCAGTATTTT
CDR3: CASSQETLLAGTDTQYF

length: 15
V: TRBV7-9
J: TRBJ2-1
D: -
size: -
DNA: TGTGCCACACTGGGAGACCAGCGGAGATACAATGAGCAGTTCTTC
CDR3: CATLGDQRRYNEQFF